One and the same sample provided the 10 T cell receptor beta chains below, sequenced in a study of cytomegalovirus exposure and HLA in healthy donors. PCR involved 60 Vbeta and 13 Jbeta primers. The table came from immunoSEQ multiplex PCR; TCRdb's copy has only in-frame clones and leaves some out. The sample carries around 170,000 clones, more than 80% recorded once. Material: PBMCs. All receptors derive from a woman aged 50 to 65 in good health and CMV-seropositive.

This chain connects TRBV21-1 to TRBJ1-6. TRBV21-1 is deemed a pseudogene. This CDR3 region has 19 residues. In DNA, the CDR3 is TGTGCCAGCAGCAAAGCACTAAGGTTTTTGACCGACTTTAATTCACCCCTCCACTTT. It yields the protein CASSKALRFLTDFNSPLHF.

The rearrangement joins TRBV21-1 to TRBJ1-6. TRBV21-1 is deemed a pseudogene. The CDR3 loop spans 16 amino acids. DNA for the CDR3: TGTGCCAGCAGCAAAGCGCTGGGGGGGCCTTATTCACCCCTCCACTTT. This gives the protein CASSKALGGPYSPLHF.

The chain couples TRBV28 to TRBJ2-7; TRBD2 matches 8 bases. Trimming took 6 bases from V and 3 from J; bases not matched to a gene: 10. The CDR3 extends over 15 amino acids. Germline assignment: CDR1 MDHEN and CDR2 SYDVKM. The CDR3 DNA sequence: TGTGCCAGCAGGCCGGCCGCGGGGGGACTCTACGAGCAGTACTTC. It yields the protein CASRPAAGGLYEQYF.

J is TRBJ2-3 and V is TRBV5-1; D is undetermined. Trimming left V 0 bases short and J 2 bases short, with 7 bases between. The CDR3 has 14 residues. Germline V gives CDR1 SGHRS, CDR2 YFSETQ. Here the CDR3 reads CASSLELITDTQYF. For the CDR3, the DNA is TGCGCCAGCAGCTTGGAGCTGATCACAGATACGCAGTATTTT.

The chain couples TRBV15 to TRBJ2-1, with 10 nucleotides matching TRBD2. J was trimmed by 7 bases and V by 5 bases; bases with no gene match: 5. The CDR3 is made up of 14 amino acids. Looked up from germline, CDR1 is LNHNV and CDR2 is YYDKDF (reference sequence). The CDR3 reads CATSRSGGDNEQFF. For the CDR3, the DNA is TGTGCCACCAGCCGAAGCGGGGGGGATAATGAGCAGTTCTTC.

The CDR3 protein is CASLRTSGAYNEQFF. The CDR3 bases are TGTGCCAGCCTTAGGACTAGCGGAGCCTACAATGAGCAGTTCTTC. This chain connects TRBV6-1 to TRBJ2-1; TRBD2 matches 10 bases. Germline trimming cut 8 bases from V and 2 bases from J; bases unmatched to any gene: 6. The germline V gene encodes CDR1 MNHNS and CDR2 SASEGT. The CDR3 is 15 residues long.

V usage is TRBV6-6 and J usage is TRBJ1-1, with a weak D call TRBD1 (6 bases). CDR1 MNHNY and CDR2 SVGAGI come from the germline V gene (reference sequence). Trimming pared 6 bases from V and 3 bases from J, leaving 14 bases between. CDR3 length: 14 amino acids. The CDR3: CASSRSGGHTEAFF. DNA for the CDR3: TGTGCCAGCAGCCGGTCCGGGGGGCACACTGAAGCTTTCTTT.

The chain links TRBV2 to TRBJ2-7, with 7 nucleotides matching TRBD2. CDR3 size: 14 residues. CDR1 is SNHLY and CDR2 is FYNNEI in the germline V gene. The V and J ends lost 9 bases and 4 bases, in that order; junction bases with no gene match: 12. The CDR3 sequence: CASGGDLNYYEQYF. The CDR3 nucleotides read TGTGCCAGTGGGGGGGATCTCAATTATTACGAGCAGTACTTC.

The chain employs TRBV6-1 and TRBJ1-5; 9 bases map to TRBD1. Losses at the gene ends were 7 bases for V and 5 bases for J; bases not matched to a gene: 6. The germline V gene encodes CDR1 MNHNS and CDR2 SASEGT. The CDR3 runs to 14 residues. The CDR3 sequence: CASTLTGGDQPQHF. The CDR3 DNA sequence: TGTGCCAGCACCCTAACAGGGGGCGATCAGCCCCAGCATTTT.

The chain has TRBV10-1 and TRBJ1-2; D gene ambiguous. The germline V gene has CDR1 WNHNN and CDR2 SYGVQD (reference sequence). This CDR3 is built from 15 residues. V lost 3 bases and J lost 4, with 15 bases in between. The CDR3 loop is CASSETPFRGYGYTF. In DNA, the CDR3 is TGCGCCAGCAGTGAAACCCCGTTCCGGGGCTATGGCTACACCTTC.